The T cell receptor beta chain described here comes from a study of blood T cell repertoires in COVID-19 (TCRdb year 2020). In terms of the full investigation: Samples from collaborators originated in the United States, Italy and Spain and spanned both the acute and convalescent phases of COVID-19. The repertoires were released in a freely available public database intended as a resource for research on the immune response to SARS-CoV-2. Samples came from the ongoing ImmuneRACE study (first 160 participants) plus 1,254 subjects from 6 global collaborators. Sample metadata almost always included a de-identified subject ID, COVID-19 status, age in years and sex. The material from the prospective study consisted of cDNA or gDNA derived from T cells, B-cell-depleted T cells, or PBMCs. Subjects who had been exposed to COVID-19, were actively infected with it, or had recovered from it provided the deeply sampled blood TCRbeta repertoires that made up the dataset. Where available, HLA class I and class II types were obtained from metadata supplied by the sample provider rather than from assay-based typing. Overall study outcomes, separate from this receptor: The amount of clinical and demographic metadata varied by source and participant and was provided uncurated.

Collaborating institutions collected whole blood in K2EDTA tubes following their own protocols. For TCRbeta analysis, collaborators shipped samples as frozen whole blood, isolated PBMCs, or DNA extracted from either of those sample types. To note about this clone: Its antigen remains undetermined. No base-level quality is on record; no much larger clone is a single base apart.

CDR1 and CDR2 were assigned from the germline V gene (reference sequence) as MNHEY and SMNVEV. Spanning cysteine to phenylalanine, the CDR3 consists of 14 amino acids. Only the CDR3 DNA is retained, 42 bases long and in frame from the first base. After removal of 6 bases from V and 1 base from J, the junction retains 4 bases not matched to a gene. The immunoSEQ Assay, a bias-controlled multiplex PCR, was used to amplify TCRbeta CDR3 regions from genomic DNA. The study's processing was this. The number of nucleated cells in each sample was estimated from the amplification of reference gene primers within the assay. To quantify the absolute abundance of each unique TCRbeta CDR3 rearrangement, sequence reads were collapsed and filtered. For each sample, productive Simpson clonality was calculated as the square root of Simpson's diversity index across productive rearrangements. Sourced from immuneACCESS, this table was stored by TCRdb with only in-frame sequences that have V and J called. A share of the clones is absent; for the studies checked, an unresolved V gene accounts for under half, and the remainder has no known explanation. Clonal size and the V and J genes are those of that table, whereas D and trimming came from the DNA. The sample data list about 49,000 clones, and around 84% of these were observed just once. In total, the top ten clones hold 1.6% of the sample.

The receptor was isolated from a man aged 45-65 years with acute or convalescent COVID-19. The sample taken for sequencing was peripheral blood. The sequence is built from TRBV27 and TRBJ2-3, with TRBD1 matching 7 junction bases. The DNA reads as follows: TGTGCCAGCAGATTGACAGGGCGCACAGATACGCAGTATTTT. It translates as CASRLTGRTDTQYF.